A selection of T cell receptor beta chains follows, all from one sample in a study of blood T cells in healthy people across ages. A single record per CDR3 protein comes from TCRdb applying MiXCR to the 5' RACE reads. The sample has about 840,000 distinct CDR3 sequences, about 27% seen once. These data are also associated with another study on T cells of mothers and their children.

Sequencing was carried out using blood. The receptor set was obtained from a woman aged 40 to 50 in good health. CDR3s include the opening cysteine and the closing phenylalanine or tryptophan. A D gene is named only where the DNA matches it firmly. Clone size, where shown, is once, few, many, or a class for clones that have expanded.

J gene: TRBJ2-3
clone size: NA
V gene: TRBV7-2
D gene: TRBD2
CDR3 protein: CASSFAGGSLEDTQYF
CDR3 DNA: TGTGCCAGCAGCTTCGCGGGGGGCTCTCTGGAAGATACGCAGTATTTT

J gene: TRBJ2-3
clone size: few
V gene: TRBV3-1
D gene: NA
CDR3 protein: CASSQGGTDTDTQYF
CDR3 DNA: TGTGCCAGCAGCCAAGGTGGGACCGACACAGATACGCAGTATTTT

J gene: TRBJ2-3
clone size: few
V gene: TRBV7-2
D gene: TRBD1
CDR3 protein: CASSRRDRGRIDTQYF
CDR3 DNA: TGTGCCAGCAGCCGCCGGGACAGGGGGCGGATAGATACGCAGTATTTT

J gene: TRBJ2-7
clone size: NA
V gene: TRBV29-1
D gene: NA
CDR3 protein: CSVDYRALGSYEQYF
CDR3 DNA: TGCAGCGTTGATTACAGGGCCCTGGGTTCGTACGAGCAGTACTTC

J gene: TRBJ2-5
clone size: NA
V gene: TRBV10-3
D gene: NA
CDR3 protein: CAISLQGPDRGTRYF
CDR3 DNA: TGTGCCATTAGCCTTCAGGGGCCCGACCGGGGGACCCGGTACTTC

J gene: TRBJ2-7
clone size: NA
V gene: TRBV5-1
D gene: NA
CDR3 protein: CASRFAPSYEQYF
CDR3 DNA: TGCGCCAGCCGATTTGCCCCTTCCTACGAGCAGTACTTC

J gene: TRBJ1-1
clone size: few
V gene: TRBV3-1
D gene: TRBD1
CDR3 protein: CASSLGAGGNTEAFF
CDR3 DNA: TGTGCCAGCAGCCTAGGGGCAGGGGGGAACACTGAAGCTTTCTTT

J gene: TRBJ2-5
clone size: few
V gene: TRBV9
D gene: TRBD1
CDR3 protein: CASSEGRGPGETQYF
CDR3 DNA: TGTGCCAGCAGCGAAGGCAGGGGGCCTGGAGAGACCCAGTACTTC

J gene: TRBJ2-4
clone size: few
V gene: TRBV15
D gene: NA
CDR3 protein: CATSREGGTKNIQYF
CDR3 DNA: TGTGCCACCAGCAGAGAAGGGGGGACCAAAAACATTCAGTACTTC

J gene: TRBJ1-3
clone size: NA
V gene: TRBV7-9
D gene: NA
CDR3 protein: CASSIDRISGNTIYF
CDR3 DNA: TGTGCCAGCAGCATAGACAGGATCTCTGGAAACACCATATATTTT

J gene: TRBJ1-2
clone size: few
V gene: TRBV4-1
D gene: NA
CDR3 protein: CASSQNDNRGRRGYTF
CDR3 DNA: TGCGCCAGCAGCCAGAACGATAATCGGGGGCGCCGGGGCTACACCTTC

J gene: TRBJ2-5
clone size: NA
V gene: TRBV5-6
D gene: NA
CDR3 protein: CASSRRTGSETQYF
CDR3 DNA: TGTGCCAGCAGCAGACGGACGGGATCCGAGACCCAGTACTTC

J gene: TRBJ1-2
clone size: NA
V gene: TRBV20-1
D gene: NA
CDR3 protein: CSASPPTGYGYTF
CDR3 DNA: TGCAGTGCTAGTCCCCCGACAGGTTATGGCTACACCTTC

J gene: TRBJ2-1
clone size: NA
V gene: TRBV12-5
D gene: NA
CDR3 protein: CASGLAINSNEQFF
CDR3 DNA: TGTGCTAGTGGTTTGGCGATCAACAGCAATGAGCAGTTCTTC

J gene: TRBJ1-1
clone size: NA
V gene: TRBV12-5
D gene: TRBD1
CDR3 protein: CASGLVGGGRFAEAFF
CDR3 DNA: TGTGCTAGTGGTTTGGTGGGAGGGGGCCGGTTCGCTGAAGCTTTCTTT

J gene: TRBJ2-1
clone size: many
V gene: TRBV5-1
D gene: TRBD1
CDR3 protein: CASSTTGSSYNEQFF
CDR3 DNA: TGCGCCAGCAGCACGACAGGGAGCTCCTACAATGAGCAGTTCTTC

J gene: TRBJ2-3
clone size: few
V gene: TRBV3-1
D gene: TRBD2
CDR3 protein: CASSSERGRSDTQYF
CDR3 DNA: TGTGCCAGCAGCAGTGAGCGGGGGCGTTCAGATACGCAGTATTTT

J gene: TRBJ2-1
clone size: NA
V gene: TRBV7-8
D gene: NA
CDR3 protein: CASSVENRDEQFF
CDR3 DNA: TGTGCCAGCAGCGTCGAAAACAGGGATGAGCAGTTCTTC

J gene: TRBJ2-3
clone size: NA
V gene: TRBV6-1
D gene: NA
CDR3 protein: CASSEIPGSYGGTDTQYF
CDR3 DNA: TGTGCCAGCAGTGAAATCCCCGGAAGTTATGGGGGCACAGATACGCAGTATTTT

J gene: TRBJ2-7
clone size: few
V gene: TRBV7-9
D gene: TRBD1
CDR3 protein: CASSSRTGGGHEQYF
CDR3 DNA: TGTGCCAGCAGCTCCCGGACAGGGGGCGGCCACGAGCAGTACTTC

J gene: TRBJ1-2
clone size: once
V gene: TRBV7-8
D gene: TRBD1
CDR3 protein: CASGTGFGYTF
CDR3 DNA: TGTGCCAGCGGGACAGGGTTTGGCTACACCTTC

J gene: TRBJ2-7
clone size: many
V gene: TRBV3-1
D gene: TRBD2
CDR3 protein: CASSQEVGGNTYEQYF
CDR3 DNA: TGTGCCAGCAGCCAAGAGGTCGGGGGGAATACCTACGAGCAGTACTTC

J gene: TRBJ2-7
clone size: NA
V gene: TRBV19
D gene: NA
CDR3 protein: CASTGTFYEQYF
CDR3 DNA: TGTGCCAGCACCGGGACATTTTACGAGCAGTACTTC

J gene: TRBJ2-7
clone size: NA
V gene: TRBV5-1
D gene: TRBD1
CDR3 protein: CAGSVGQGVYEQYF
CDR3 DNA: TGCGCCGGCAGCGTGGGACAGGGAGTCTACGAGCAGTACTTC

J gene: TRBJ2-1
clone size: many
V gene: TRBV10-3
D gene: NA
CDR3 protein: CAIGTGDNEQFF
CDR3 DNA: TGTGCCATCGGTACCGGGGACAATGAGCAGTTCTTC

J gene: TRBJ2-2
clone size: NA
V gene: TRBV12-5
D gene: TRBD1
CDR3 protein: CASGSGQPGGELFF
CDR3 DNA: TGTGCTAGTGGATCGGGACAGCCTGGCGGGGAGCTGTTTTTT

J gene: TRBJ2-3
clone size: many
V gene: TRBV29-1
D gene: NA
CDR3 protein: CSVEDSWGYTDTQYF
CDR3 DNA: TGCAGCGTTGAAGATAGTTGGGGATACACAGATACGCAGTATTTT

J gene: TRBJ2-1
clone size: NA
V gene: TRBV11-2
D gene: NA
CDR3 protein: CASSPPVSYNEQFF
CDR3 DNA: TGTGCCAGCAGTCCCCCAGTCTCCTACAATGAGCAGTTCTTC

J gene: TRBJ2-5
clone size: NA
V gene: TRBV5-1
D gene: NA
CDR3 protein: CASSSTPPPQETQYF
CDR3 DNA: TGCGCCAGCAGTTCGACGCCACCCCCCCAAGAGACCCAGTACTTC

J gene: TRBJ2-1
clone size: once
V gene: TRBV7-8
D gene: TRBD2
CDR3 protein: CASSQIAGARSYNEQFF
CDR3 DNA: TGTGCCAGCAGCCAAATAGCGGGGGCCCGGTCCTACAATGAGCAGTTCTTC

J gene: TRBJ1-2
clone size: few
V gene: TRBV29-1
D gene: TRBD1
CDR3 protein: CSVGTGPSNGYGYTF
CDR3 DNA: TGCAGCGTTGGGACAGGACCCTCCAACGGCTATGGCTACACCTTC

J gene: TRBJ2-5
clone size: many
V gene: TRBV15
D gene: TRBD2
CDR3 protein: CATSNPGTSEQETQYF
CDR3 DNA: TGTGCCACCAGCAATCCCGGGACTAGCGAGCAAGAGACCCAGTACTTC

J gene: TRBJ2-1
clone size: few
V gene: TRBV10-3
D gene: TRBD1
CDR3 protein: CATSRGTDEQFF
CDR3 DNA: TGTGCCACCAGCAGGGGGACGGATGAGCAGTTCTTC

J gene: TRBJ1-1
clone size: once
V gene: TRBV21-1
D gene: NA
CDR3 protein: CASSKGDNTEAFF
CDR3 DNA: TGTGCCAGCAGCAAAGGGGATAACACTGAAGCTTTCTTT

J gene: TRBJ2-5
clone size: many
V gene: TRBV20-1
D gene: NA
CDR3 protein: CSAPLGRGAGETQYF
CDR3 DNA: TGCAGTGCTCCACTTGGGCGGGGTGCGGGAGAGACCCAGTACTTC

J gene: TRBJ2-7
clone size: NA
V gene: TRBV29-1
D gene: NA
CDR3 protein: CSGRIGCNEQYF
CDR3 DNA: TGCAGCGGTCGTATAGGCTGCAATGAGCAGTACTTC

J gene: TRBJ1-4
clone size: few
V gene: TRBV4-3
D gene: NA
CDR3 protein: CASSQLQVPNEKLFF
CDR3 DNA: TGCGCCAGCAGCCAACTACAGGTCCCGAATGAAAAACTGTTTTTT

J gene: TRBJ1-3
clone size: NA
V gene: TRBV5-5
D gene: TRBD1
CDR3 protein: CASSWTGPSGNTIYF
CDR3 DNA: TGTGCCAGCAGCTGGACAGGGCCCTCTGGAAACACCATATATTTT

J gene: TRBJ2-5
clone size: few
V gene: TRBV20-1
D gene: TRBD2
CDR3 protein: CSAPRTSLRETQYF
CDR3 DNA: TGCAGTGCTCCTAGGACTAGTCTTAGGGAGACCCAGTACTTC

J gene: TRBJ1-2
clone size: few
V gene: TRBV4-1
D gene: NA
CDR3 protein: CASSRGIQGLAYGYTF
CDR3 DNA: TGCGCCAGCAGCCGCGGAATCCAGGGTTTGGCCTATGGCTACACCTTC

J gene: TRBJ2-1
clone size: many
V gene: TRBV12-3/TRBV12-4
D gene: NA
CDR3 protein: CASSLVRGRGQFF
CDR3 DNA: TGTGCCAGCAGTTTGGTTCGGGGGCGGGGGCAGTTCTTC

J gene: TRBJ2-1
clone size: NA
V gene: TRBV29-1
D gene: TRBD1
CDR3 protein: CSVLQGANEQFF
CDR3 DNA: TGCAGCGTCCTACAGGGGGCGAATGAGCAGTTCTTC

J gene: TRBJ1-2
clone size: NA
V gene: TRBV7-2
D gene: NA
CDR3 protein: CASSLAEGLYDYTF
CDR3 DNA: TGTGCCAGCAGCTTGGCGGAGGGTCTCTATGACTACACCTTC

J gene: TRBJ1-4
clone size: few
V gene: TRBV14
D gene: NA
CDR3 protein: CASSQLVQATLFATNEKLFF
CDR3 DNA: TGTGCCAGCAGCCAACTGGTACAGGCAACACTCTTCGCAACTAATGAAAAACTGTTTTTT

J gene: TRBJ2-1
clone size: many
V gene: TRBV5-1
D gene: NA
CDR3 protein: CASSFYSVNEQFF
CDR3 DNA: TGCGCCAGCAGCTTTTACTCGGTCAATGAGCAGTTCTTC

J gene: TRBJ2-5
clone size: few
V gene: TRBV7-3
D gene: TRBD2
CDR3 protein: CASSSLAERAGVKTQYF
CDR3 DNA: TGTGCCAGCAGCTCTCTTGCCGAGCGAGCGGGGGTAAAGACCCAGTACTTC

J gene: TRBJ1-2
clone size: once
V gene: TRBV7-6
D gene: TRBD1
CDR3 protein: CASSPRGLRDCGYTF
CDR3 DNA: TGTGCCAGCAGCCCGAGGGGGCTAAGGGACTGTGGCTACACCTTC

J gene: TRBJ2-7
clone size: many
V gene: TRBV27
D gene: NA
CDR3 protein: CASRLNYEQYF
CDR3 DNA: TGTGCCAGCAGGTTAAACTACGAGCAGTACTTC